This T cell receptor (beta chain) was profiled in a study of response to subunit inactivated influenza vaccine. This clonotype has only one observation. TCRdb processed the RT-PCR reads anew with MiXCR; each CDR3 protein has one entry. The sample carries hundreds of thousands of distinct CDR3 sequences, 15% to 18% recorded once. In germline, CDR1 is SGHRS, CDR2 YFSETQ. This CDR3 is 15 amino acids long. The V and J ends lost 0 bases and 2 bases respectively, with 10 bases between them. The source material was PBMCs from blood, sampled approximately 12 days after vaccination. The TCR originated in a man aged 45 to 65 who received an inactivated influenza vaccine. The chain has TRBV5-1 and TRBJ2-3; no firm D call. CDR3 amino acids: CASSLGGALTDTQYF. CDR3 DNA sequence: TGCGCCAGCAGCTTGGGCGGAGCACTCACAGATACGCAGTATTTT.